This T cell receptor (beta chain) was sequenced for a study of blood T cell repertoires in COVID-19. Study information: The study drew acute and convalescent COVID-19 samples from the United States, Italy and Spain. Sources were T cells, B-cell-depleted T cells, or PBMCs; the material itself was cDNA or gDNA.

This clone was detected a few times. In the study's own analysis: It was from reference gene primer amplification that nucleated cell counts were estimated. Method: immunoSEQ multiplex PCR; TCRdb's copy keeps in-frame clones and lacks some. From that table come the V and J calls and clone size; the DNA was used to work out D and trimming. There are some 250,000 clones in the sample; approximately 82% occur only once, and approximately 5.4% lies in the top ten. J lost 3 bases, V lost 8 bases, and 6 bases had no gene match. The germline gives CDR1 WSHSY, CDR2 SAAADI. This CDR3 spans 14 amino acids. The origin of this receptor is a man older than 75 with acute or convalescent COVID-19. Material: peripheral blood. The V gene is TRBV10-2, the J gene TRBJ2-7, with 11 bases matching TRBD1. This CDR3 is CASQDRGQDYEQYF. CDR3 nucleotides: TGCGCCAGCCAGGACAGGGGGCAAGACTACGAGCAGTACTTC.